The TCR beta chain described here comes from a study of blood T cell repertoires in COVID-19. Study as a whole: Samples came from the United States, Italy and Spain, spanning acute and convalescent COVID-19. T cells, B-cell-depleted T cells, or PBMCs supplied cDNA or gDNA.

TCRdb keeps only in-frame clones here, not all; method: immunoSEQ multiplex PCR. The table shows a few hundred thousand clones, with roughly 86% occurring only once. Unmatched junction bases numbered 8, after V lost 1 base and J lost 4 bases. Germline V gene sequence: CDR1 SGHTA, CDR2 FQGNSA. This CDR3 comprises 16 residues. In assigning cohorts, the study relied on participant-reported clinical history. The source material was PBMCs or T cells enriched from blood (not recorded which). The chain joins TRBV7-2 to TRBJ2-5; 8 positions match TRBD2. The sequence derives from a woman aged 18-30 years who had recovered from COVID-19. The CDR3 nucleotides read TGTGCCAGCAGCTTAGAGGCCGGGGGGGCTATAGAGACCCAGTACTTC. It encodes CASSLEAGGAIETQYF.